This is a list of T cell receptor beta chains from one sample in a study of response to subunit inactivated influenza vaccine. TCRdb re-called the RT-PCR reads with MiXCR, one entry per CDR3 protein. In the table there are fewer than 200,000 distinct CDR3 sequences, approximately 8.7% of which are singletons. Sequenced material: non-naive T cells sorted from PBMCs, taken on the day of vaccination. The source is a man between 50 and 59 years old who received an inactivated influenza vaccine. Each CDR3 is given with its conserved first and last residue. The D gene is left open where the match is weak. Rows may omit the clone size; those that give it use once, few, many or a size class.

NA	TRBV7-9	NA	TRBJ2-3	TGTGCCAGCAGCTTGGGAGCGACAGATACGCAGTATTTT	CASSLGATDTQYF
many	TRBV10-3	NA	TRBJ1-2	TGTGCCATCAGTGAGGGGGGACATGGCTATGGCTACACCTTC	CAISEGGHGYGYTF
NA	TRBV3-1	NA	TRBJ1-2	TGTGCCAGCAGCCAAGTCAGGAGCTTTGGCTACACCTTC	CASSQVRSFGYTF
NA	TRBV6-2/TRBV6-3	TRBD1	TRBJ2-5	TGTGCCAGCAGTTACTCGGGGACAGGGGGCGAAGAGACCCAGTACTTC	CASSYSGTGGEETQYF
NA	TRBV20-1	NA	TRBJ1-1	TGCAGTGCCCGGGACACCTTGAACACTGAAGCTTTCTTT	CSARDTLNTEAFF
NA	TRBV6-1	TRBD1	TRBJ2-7	TGTGCCAGCGGGATCTCCGGGACAGGGTACGAGCAGTACTTC	CASGISGTGYEQYF
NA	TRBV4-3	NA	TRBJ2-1	TGCGCCAGCAGCTACGGGCTAGCGACCTACAATGAGCAGTTCTTC	CASSYGLATYNEQFF
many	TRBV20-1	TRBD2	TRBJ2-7	TGCAGTGCCCCGAACCAGCGGGGACCCTACGAGCAGTACTTC	CSAPNQRGPYEQYF
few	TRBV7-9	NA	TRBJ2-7	TGTGCCAGCAGCCCCGGATGGGACTACGAGCAGTACTTC	CASSPGWDYEQYF
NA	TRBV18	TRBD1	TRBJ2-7	TGTGCCAGCTCACCCAGGGGGAGTACCTACGAGCAGTACTTC	CASSPRGSTYEQYF
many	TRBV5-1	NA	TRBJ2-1	TGCGCCAGCAGCTTGGGAGGCGAGTACAATGAGCAGTTCTTC	CASSLGGEYNEQFF
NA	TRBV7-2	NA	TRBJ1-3	TGTGCCAGCACCATAGACTCTGGAAACACCATATATTTT	CASTIDSGNTIYF
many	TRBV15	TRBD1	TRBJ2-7	TGTGCCACCGGGACAGGGGTCTCCTACGAGCAGTACTTC	CATGTGVSYEQYF
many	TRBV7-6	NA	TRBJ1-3	TGTGCCAGCAGCCCAGGTCCGGGACGTGCGCACACCATATATTTT	CASSPGPGRAHTIYF
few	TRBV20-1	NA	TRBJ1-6	TGCAGTGCTAGGGTCGTCGGTAGGTCACCCCTCCACTTT	CSARVVGRSPLHF
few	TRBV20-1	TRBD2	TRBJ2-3	TGCAGTGCTTACCTAGCGGGGTTCACAGATACGCAGTATTTT	CSAYLAGFTDTQYF
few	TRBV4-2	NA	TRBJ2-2	TGTGCCAGCAGTGGCGAGGGTTGGGACTACACCGGGGAGCTGTTTTTT	CASSGEGWDYTGELFF
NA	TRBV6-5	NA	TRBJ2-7	TGTGCCAGCAGTAACCAGGACAGACAGTACTTC	CASSNQDRQYF
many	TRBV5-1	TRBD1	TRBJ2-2	TGCGCCAGCAGCGGGAGACAGGGATCCACCGGGGAGCTGTTTTTT	CASSGRQGSTGELFF
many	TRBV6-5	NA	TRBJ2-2	TGTGCCAGCAGCTTCGCCGGGGAGCTGTTTTTT	CASSFAGELFF